These 8 T cell receptor beta chains came from one sample sequenced in a study of shared T cell receptors in the human thymus (dated by TCRdb to the early 2020s). The receptor library was made with the immunoSEQ multiplex PCR assay. This immuneACCESS table, as held by TCRdb, lists in-frame sequences with V and J called but not all clones. Of the missing ones, under half trace to an unresolved V gene in checked studies; the others have no known cause. The sample table contains about 610,000 clones; only one count was recorded for approximately 90% of them. Clones ranked in the top ten supply approximately 0.011% of the sample. This same sample was also taken into another study, of human thymus T cells.

Sequenced: thymocytes. These TCRs come from a boy under two years old with a congenital heart defect. Donor details come from another sample of the same person, matched by shared clones.

This rearrangement joins TRBV15 to TRBJ2-3; no reliable D call. V lost 5 bases and J 4 bases, leaving 10 bases between the germline ends. Germline-derived CDR1 and CDR2 are LNHNV and YYDKDF (reference sequence). The CDR3 covers 13 residues. This chain's CDR3 is CATSALVPDTQYF. The CDR3 DNA is TGTGCCACCAGCGCGTTAGTACCAGATACGCAGTATTTT. The entire variable domain, with the rest obtained from reference TRBV15 and TRBJ2-3, is as follows: DAMVIQNPRYQVTQFGKPVTLSCSQTLNHNVMYWYQQKSSQAPKLLFHYYDKDFNNEADTPDNFQSRRPNTSFCFLDIRSPGLGDTAMYLCATSALVPDTQYFGPGTRLTVL.

The chain is built from TRBV27 and TRBJ2-7; a weak D match, TRBD2 (6 bases). The germline CDR1 and CDR2 sequences are MNHEY and SMNVEV (reference sequence). Trimming left V 3 bases short and J 5 bases short, with 14 bases between. The CDR3 length is 14 residues. The CDR3 coding sequence is TGTGCCAGCAGTTTCGGAGGGAAAATTCACGAGCAGTACTTC. Translating gives CASSFGGKIHEQYF.

A remark on this clone: At the DNA level, this CDR3 is encoded by other sequences in the same sample as well. The chain carries TRBV28 and TRBJ2-7, with 11 bases aligning to TRBD1. This CDR3 is 16 amino acids long. Germline V gene data show CDR1 as MDHEN and CDR2 as SYDVKM. V shed 6 bases, J shed 4 bases, and the junction held 11 bases outside the gene matches. CDR3 sequence (DNA): TGTGCCAGCAGGGCCCCGGGACAGGGGGTCGAATACGAGCAGTACTTC. This translates into CASRAPGQGVEYEQYF.

This chain links TRBV14 with TRBJ2-2, with 13 bases matching TRBD2. This CDR3 has 17 amino acids. The germline CDR1 and CDR2 sequences are SGHDN and FVKESK. V shed 6 bases and J 3 bases; nucleotides not matched to a gene: 7. The CDR3 region has the DNA TGTGCCAGCAGGCCGACTAGCGGGAGGCCGGACACCGGGGAGCTGTTTTTT. Translation: CASRPTSGRPDTGELFF.

The chain combines TRBV9 with TRBJ2-3, with unresolved D. Between the trimmed V and J ends, which lost 0 bases and 1 base, there was a span of 9 bases. CDR1 SGDLS and CDR2 YYNGEE come from the germline V gene. The CDR3 is 15 amino acids. The CDR3 protein is CASSVAAVGTDTQYF. The DNA of the CDR3 is TGTGCCAGCAGCGTAGCTGCGGTGGGCACAGATACGCAGTATTTT.

V usage is TRBV28 and J usage is TRBJ2-7, with TRBD1 identical over 7 bases. The CDR3 totals 15 residues. The trim removed 7 bases at V and 2 bases at J, leaving 11 bases unmatched. Germline lookup yields CDR1 MDHEN and CDR2 SYDVKM. As DNA, the CDR3 is TGTGCCAGCACCCGCCAGGGACAGATCCCCTACGAGCAGTACTTC. Its translation is CASTRQGQIPYEQYF.

The V gene is TRBV4-3, the J gene TRBJ2-3; possible D gene TRBD2, 6 bases. The V gene lost 0 bases and the J gene lost 2 bases, with 6 bases spanning the gap. Per the germline V gene, CDR1 is LGHNA and CDR2 is YSLEER. CDR3 length: 14 residues. The CDR3 spells CASSQERDTDTQYF. Here the CDR3 DNA reads TGCGCCAGCAGCCAAGAGCGGGACACAGATACGCAGTATTTT.

The chain is built from TRBV6-5 and TRBJ2-3; possible D gene TRBD2, 5 bases. The germline gives CDR1 MNHEY, CDR2 SVGAGI. This CDR3 contains 14 residues. V was cut by 6 bases and J by 2 bases, with 12 bases left in between. CDR3 amino acids: CASRIGVDTDTQYF. CDR3 in DNA: TGTGCCAGCAGGATCGGGGTGGACACAGATACGCAGTATTTT.